This TCR beta chain was identified during a study of T-cell memory formation after mild COVID-19. Study at large: Among the donors, TCR clusters were largely specific to each donor.

TCRdb called the 5' RACE reads again in MiXCR, with one record for every CDR3 protein. The sample records more than 450,000 distinct CDR3 sequences, over 15% being singletons. A few counts support this clonotype. Its antigen is unknown. The junction departs from germline at one end; a sequencing error may be responsible. Germline V gene sequence: CDR1 LGHDT, CDR2 YNNKEL (reference sequence). There are 12 residues in the CDR3. Findings of the study overall: Contracting CD4+ clones sat mainly in CM and EM; CD8+ in EMRA. Clones that contracted from day 15 to 85 had balanced CD4/CD8; later expanders were CD4+ biased.

V is TRBV3-1 and J is TRBJ2-1; D possibly corresponds to TRBD1 (6 bases). The sample consisted of PBMCs or a T cell subset sorted from them (not recorded which). The source of this sequence is an adult woman who had mild COVID-19 (a few samples of this study predate the infection). Cell type and time point are not known. The CDR3 loop reads CSSNQGFNEQFF. The CDR3 bases are TGTTCCAGCAATCAGGGGTTCAATGAGCAGTTCTTC.